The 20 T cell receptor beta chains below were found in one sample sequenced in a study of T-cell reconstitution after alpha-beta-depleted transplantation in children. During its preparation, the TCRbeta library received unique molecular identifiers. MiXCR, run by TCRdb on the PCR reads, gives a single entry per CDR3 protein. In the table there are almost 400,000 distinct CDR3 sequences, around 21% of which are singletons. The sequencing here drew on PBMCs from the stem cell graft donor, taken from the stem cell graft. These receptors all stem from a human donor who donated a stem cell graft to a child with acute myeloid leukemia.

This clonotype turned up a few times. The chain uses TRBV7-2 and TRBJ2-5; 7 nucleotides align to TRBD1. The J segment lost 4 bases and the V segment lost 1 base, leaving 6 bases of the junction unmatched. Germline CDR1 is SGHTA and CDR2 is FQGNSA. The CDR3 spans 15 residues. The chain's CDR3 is CASSLEKGGRETQYF. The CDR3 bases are TGTGCCAGCAGCTTAGAGAAAGGGGGCCGAGAGACCCAGTACTTC.

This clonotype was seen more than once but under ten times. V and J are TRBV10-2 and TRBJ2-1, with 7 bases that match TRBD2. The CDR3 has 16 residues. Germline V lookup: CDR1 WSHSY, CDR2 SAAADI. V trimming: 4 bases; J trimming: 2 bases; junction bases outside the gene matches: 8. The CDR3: CASSVRGRATYNEQFF. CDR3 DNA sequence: TGCGCCAGCAGTGTTAGAGGGAGGGCCACCTACAATGAGCAGTTCTTC.

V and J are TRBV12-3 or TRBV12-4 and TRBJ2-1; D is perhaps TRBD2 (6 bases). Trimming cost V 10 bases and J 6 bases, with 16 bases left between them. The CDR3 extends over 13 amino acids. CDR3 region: CATRRGPSNEQFF. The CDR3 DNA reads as TGTGCCACCCGGAGGGGACCAAGCAATGAGCAGTTCTTC.

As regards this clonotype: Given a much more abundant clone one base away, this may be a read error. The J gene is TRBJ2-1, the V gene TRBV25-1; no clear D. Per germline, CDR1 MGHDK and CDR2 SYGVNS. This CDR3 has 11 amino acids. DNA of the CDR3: TGTGCCAGCAGTCCCTCCAATGAGCAGTCCTTC. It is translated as CASSPSNEQSF.

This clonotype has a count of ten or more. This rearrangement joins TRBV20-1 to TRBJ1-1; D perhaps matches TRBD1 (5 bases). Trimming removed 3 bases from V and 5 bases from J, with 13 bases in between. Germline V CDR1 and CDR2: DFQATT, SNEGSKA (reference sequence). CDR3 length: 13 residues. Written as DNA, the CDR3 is TGCAGTGCTAGCGGTCAGGGTGGTACTGAAGCTTTCTTT. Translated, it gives CSASGQGGTEAFF.

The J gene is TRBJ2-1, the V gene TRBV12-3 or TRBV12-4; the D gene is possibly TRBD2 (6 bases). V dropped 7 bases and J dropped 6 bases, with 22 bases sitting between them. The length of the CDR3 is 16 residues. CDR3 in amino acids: CASTPTSLELGNEQFF. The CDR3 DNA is TGTGCCAGCACCCCGACTAGTCTGGAGTTAGGCAATGAGCAGTTCTTC.

The CDR3 bases are TGCGCCAGCAGCCCCAGCCTGGGACTAGCGGGAGGCTTACCCGCGAACACCGGGGAGCTGTTTTTT. Translating gives CASSPSLGLAGGLPANTGELFF. The chain carries TRBV5-1 and TRBJ2-2, with TRBD2 matching 15 bases. CDR3 length equals 22 residues. V shed 4 bases and J 0 bases; nucleotides not matched to a gene: 16. CDR1 is SGHRS and CDR2 is YFSETQ in the germline V gene.

CDR3 sequence (DNA): TGCAGCGTTGAGGGGACAGGGGAAATCAATGAGCAGTTCTTC. Its translation: CSVEGTGEINEQFF. The V gene is TRBV29-1, the J gene TRBJ2-1; 10 nucleotides agree with TRBD1. Germline values: CDR1 SQVTM, CDR2 ANQGSEA. This CDR3 has 14 residues. J gave up 6 bases and V 3 bases, and 5 bases lay outside the gene matches.

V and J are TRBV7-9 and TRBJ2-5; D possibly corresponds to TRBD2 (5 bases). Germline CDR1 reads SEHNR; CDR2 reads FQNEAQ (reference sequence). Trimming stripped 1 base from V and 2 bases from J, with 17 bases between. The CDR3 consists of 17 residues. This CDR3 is CASSLGASEGSQETQYF. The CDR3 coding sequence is TGTGCCAGCAGCTTAGGAGCGAGCGAGGGTTCACAAGAGACCCAGTACTTC.

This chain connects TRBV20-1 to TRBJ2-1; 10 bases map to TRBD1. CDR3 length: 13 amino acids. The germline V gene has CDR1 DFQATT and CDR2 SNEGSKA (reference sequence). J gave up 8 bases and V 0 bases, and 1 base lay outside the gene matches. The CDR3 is CSARETGGYEQFF. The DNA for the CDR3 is TGCAGTGCTAGAGAGACAGGGGGCTATGAGCAGTTCTTC.

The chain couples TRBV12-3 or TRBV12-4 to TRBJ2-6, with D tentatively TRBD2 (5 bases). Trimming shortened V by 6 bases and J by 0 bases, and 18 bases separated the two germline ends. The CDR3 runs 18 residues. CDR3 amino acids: CASSRLTGIYSGANVLTF. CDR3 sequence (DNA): TGTGCCAGCAGCCGCCTGACGGGGATCTACTCTGGGGCCAACGTCCTGACTTTC.

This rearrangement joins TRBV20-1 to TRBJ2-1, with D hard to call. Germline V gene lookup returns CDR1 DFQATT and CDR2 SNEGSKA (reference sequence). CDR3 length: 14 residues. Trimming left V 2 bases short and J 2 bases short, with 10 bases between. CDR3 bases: TGCAGTGCTAGACTACCCCTCGCCTACAATGAGCAGTTCTTC. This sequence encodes CSARLPLAYNEQFF.

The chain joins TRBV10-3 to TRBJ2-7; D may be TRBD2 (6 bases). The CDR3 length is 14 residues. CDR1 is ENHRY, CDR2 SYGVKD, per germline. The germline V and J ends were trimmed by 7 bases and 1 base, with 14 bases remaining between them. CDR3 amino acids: CAITATRESYEQYF. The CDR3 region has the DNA TGTGCCATCACCGCGACTAGGGAGTCCTACGAGCAGTACTTC.

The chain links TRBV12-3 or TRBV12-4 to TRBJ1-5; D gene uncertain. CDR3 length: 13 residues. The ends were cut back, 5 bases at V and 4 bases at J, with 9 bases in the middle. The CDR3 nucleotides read TGTGCCAGCAGTCGCCGATTGAATCAGCCCCAGCATTTT. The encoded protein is CASSRRLNQPQHF.

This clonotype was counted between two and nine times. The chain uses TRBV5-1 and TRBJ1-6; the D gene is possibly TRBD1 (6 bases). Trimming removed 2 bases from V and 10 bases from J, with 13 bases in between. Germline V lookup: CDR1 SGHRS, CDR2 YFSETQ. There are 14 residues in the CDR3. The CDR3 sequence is CASSFTGLESPLHF. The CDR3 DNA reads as TGCGCCAGCAGCTTTACAGGGTTGGAGTCACCCCTCCACTTT.

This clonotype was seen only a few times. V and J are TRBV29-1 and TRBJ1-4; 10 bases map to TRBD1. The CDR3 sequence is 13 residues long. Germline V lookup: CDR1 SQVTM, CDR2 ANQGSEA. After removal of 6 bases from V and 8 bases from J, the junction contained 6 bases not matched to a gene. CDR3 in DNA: TGCAGCGTCAGGACAGGGGGAAACGAAAAACTGTTTTTT. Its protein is CSVRTGGNEKLFF.

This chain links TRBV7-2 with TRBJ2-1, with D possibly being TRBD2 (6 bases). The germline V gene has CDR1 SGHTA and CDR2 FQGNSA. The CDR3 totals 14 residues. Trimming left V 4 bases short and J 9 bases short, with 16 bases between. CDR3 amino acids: CASSWDLEIGEQFF. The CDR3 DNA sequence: TGTGCCAGCAGCTGGGACTTAGAAATTGGTGAGCAGTTCTTC. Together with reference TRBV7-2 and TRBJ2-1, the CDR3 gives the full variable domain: GAGVSQSPSNKVTEKGKDVELRCDPISGHTALYWYRQSLGQGLEFLIYFQGNSAPDKSGLPSDRFSAERTGGSVSTLTIQRTQQEDSAVYLCASSWDLEIGEQFFGPGTRLTVL.

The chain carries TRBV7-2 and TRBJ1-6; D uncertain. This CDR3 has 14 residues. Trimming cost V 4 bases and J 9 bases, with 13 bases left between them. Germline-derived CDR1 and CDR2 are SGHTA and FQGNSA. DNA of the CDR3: TGTGCCAGCAGCTCGACACTTCGGGGTTCACCCCTCCACTTT. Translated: CASSSTLRGSPLHF. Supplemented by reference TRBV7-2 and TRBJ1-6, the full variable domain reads GAGVSQSPSNKVTEKGKDVELRCDPISGHTALYWYRQSLGQGLEFLIYFQGNSAPDKSGLPSDRFSAERTGGSVSTLTIQRTQQEDSAVYLCASSSTLRGSPLHFGNGTRLTVT.

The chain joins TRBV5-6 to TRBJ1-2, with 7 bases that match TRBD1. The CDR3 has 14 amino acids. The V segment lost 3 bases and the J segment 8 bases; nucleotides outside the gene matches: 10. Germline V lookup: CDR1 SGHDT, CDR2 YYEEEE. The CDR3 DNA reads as TGTGCCAGCAGCTACCGGGACCGAGGGGGCGGCTACACCTTC. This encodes CASSYRDRGGGYTF.

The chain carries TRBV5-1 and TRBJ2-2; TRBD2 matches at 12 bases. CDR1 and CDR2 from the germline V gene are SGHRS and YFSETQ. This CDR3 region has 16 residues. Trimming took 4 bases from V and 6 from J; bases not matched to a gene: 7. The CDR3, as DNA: TGCGCCAGCAGCCAGTCGGCTAGCGGGAGGGCCGGGGAGCTGTTTTTT. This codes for CASSQSASGRAGELFF. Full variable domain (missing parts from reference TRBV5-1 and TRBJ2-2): KAGVTQTPRYLIKTRGQQVTLSCSPISGHRSVSWYQQTPGQGLQFLFEYFSETQRNKGNFPGRFSGRQFSNSRSEMNVSTLELGDSALYLCASSQSASGRAGELFFGEGSRLTVL.